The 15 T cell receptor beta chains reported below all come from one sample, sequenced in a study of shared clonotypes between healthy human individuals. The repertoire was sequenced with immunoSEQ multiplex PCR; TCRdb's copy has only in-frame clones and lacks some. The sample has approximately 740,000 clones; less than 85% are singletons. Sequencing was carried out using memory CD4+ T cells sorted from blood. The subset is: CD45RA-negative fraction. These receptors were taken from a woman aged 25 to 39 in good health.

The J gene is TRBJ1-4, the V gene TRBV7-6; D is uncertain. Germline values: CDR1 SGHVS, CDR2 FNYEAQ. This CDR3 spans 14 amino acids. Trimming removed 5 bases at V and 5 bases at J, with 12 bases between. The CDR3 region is CASSPFARNEKLFF. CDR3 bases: TGTGCCAGCAGCCCTTTCGCCAGAAATGAAAAACTGTTTTTT. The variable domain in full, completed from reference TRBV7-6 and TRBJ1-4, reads GAGVSQSPRYKVTKRGQDVALRCDPISGHVSLYWYRQALGQGPEFLTYFNYEAQQDKSGLPNDRFSAERPEGSISTLTIQRTEQRDSAMYRCASSPFARNEKLFFGSGTQLSVL.

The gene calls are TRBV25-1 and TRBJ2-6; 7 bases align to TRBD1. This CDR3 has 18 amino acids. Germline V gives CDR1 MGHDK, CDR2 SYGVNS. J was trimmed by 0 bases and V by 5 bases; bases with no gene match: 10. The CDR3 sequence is CASSRPGTDHSGANVLTF. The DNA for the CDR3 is TGTGCCAGCAGTAGACCCGGGACAGACCACTCTGGGGCCAACGTCCTGACTTTC.

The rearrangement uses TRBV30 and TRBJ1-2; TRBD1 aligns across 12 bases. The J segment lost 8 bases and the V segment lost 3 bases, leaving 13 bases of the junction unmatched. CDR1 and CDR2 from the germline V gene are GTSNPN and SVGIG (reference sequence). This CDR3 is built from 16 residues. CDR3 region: CAWRQKGQGALQGYTF. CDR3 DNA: TGTGCCTGGAGACAAAAGGGACAGGGGGCGCTACAGGGCTACACCTTC.

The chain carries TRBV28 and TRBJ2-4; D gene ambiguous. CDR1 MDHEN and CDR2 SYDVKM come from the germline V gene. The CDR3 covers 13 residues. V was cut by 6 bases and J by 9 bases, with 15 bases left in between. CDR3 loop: CASSLPQESIQYF. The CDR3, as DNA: TGTGCCAGCAGCTTACCCCAGGAAAGCATTCAGTACTTC.

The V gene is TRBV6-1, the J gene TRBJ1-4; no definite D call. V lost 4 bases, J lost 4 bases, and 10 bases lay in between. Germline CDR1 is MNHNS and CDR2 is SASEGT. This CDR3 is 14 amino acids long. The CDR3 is CASSGYGYNEKLFF. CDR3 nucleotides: TGTGCCAGCAGTGGATACGGCTATAATGAAAAACTGTTTTTT.

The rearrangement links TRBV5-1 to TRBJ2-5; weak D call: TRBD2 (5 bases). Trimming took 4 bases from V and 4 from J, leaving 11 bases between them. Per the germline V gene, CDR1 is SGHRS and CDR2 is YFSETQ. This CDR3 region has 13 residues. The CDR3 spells CASSGPSRETQYF. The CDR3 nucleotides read TGCGCCAGCAGCGGTCCTAGCAGAGAGACCCAGTACTTC. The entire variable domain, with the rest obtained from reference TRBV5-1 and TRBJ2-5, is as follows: KAGVTQTPRYLIKTRGQQVTLSCSPISGHRSVSWYQQTPGQGLQFLFEYFSETQRNKGNFPGRFSGRQFSNSRSEMNVSTLELGDSALYLCASSGPSRETQYFGPGTRLLVL.

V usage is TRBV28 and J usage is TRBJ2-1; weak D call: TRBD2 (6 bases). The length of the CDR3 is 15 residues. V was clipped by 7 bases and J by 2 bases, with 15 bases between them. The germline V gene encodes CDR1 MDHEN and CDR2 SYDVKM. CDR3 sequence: CASTNGGATYNEQFF. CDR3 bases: TGTGCCAGCACCAACGGGGGTGCTACCTACAATGAGCAGTTCTTC.

CDR3 sequence reads: CASGQGTGVLGAGDGEQYF. Here the CDR3 DNA reads TGTGCCAGCGGTCAAGGGACAGGGGTCCTTGGGGCGGGAGACGGCGAGCAGTACTTC. V is TRBV27 and J is TRBJ2-7; 10 nucleotides agree with TRBD1. Germline trimming cut 8 bases from V and 6 bases from J; bases unmatched to any gene: 25. CDR3 length: 19 residues. From germline, CDR1 is MNHEY and CDR2 SMNVEV (reference sequence).

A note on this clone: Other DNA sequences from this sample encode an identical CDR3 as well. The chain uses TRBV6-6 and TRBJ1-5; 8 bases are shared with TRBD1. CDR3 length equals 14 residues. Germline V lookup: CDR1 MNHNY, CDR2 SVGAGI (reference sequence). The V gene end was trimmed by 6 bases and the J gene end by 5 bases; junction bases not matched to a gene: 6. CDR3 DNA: TGTGCCAGCAGGCCTAGGACAGGGCATCAGCCCCAGCATTTT. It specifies CASRPRTGHQPQHF.

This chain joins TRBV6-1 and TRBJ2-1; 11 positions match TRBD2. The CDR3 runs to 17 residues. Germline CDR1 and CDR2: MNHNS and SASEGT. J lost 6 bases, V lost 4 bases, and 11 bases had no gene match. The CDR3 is CASSGKILAGVSNEQFF. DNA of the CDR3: TGTGCCAGCAGTGGAAAGATACTAGCGGGAGTGAGCAATGAGCAGTTCTTC.

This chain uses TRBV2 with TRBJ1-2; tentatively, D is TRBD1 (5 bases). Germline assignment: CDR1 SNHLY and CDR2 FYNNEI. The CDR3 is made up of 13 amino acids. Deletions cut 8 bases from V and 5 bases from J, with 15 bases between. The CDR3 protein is CASRRPGTYGYTF. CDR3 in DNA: TGTGCCAGCCGTAGGCCAGGGACGTATGGCTACACCTTC.

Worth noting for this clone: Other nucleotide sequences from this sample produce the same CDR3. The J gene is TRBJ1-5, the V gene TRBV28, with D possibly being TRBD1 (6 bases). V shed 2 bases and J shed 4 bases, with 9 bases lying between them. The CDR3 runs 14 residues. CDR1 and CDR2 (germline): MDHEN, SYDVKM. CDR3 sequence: CASSLDGTNQPQHF. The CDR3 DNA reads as TGTGCCAGCAGTTTAGATGGGACAAATCAGCCCCAGCATTTT.

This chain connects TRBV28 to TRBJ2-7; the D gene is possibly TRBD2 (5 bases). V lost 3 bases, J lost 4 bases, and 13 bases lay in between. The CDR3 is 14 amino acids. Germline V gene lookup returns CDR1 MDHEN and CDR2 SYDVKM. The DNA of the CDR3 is TGTGCCAGCAGTTTGGGTGGGAGTTCTTACGAGCAGTACTTC. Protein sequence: CASSLGGSSYEQYF.

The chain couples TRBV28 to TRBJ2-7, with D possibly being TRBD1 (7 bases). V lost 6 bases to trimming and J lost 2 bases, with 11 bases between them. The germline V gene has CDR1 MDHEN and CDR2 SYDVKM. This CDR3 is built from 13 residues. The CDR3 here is CASSPGGTYEQYF. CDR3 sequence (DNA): TGTGCCAGCAGCCCAGGGGGGACCTACGAGCAGTACTTC.

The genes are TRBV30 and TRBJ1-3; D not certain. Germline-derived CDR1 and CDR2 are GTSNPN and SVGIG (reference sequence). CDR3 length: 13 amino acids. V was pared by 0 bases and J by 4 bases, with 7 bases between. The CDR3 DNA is TGTGCCTGGAGTGTAGCCAGGGGAAACACCATATATTTT. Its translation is CAWSVARGNTIYF. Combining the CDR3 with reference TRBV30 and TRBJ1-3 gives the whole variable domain SQTIHQWPATLVQPVGSPLSLECTVEGTSNPNLYWYRQAAGRGLQLLFYSVGIGQISSEVPQNLSASRPQDRQFILSSKKLLLSDSGFYLCAWSVARGNTIYFGEGSWLTVV.